This TCR beta chain was identified in a study of beta chain features in type 1 diabetes. Study outcomes and limitations: Insertion counts at VDJ junctions were lower in type 1 diabetes patients, who also showed more deletions there.

Sorted CD4+ subsets: naive, central memory, regulatory, stem cell-like memory (CD45RO/CCR7/CD25/CD127/CD95/CD27 panel). Investigators reverse transcribed all isolated RNA, so they sequenced expressed TCRB transcripts. Some clones are missing from TCRdb's copy, which holds only in-frame ones; the method was immunoSEQ multiplex PCR. The sample holds more than 150,000 clones, about 13% seen once. This clone was seen a handful of times. Its antigen is not identified. This clonotype was sampled from a woman aged 18-35 years in good health. The sequencing sample was made of central memory CD4+ T cells from blood.

The DNA of the CDR3 is TGTGCCAGCAGCGCGAATAGGGGAGAGCAGTTCTTC. This gives the protein CASSANRGEQFF. V is TRBV9 and J is TRBJ2-1, with D tentatively TRBD1 (5 bases). CDR3 length: 12 amino acids. Trimming left V 3 bases short and J 10 bases short, with 11 bases between. Germline V gene lookup returns CDR1 SGDLS and CDR2 YYNGEE.